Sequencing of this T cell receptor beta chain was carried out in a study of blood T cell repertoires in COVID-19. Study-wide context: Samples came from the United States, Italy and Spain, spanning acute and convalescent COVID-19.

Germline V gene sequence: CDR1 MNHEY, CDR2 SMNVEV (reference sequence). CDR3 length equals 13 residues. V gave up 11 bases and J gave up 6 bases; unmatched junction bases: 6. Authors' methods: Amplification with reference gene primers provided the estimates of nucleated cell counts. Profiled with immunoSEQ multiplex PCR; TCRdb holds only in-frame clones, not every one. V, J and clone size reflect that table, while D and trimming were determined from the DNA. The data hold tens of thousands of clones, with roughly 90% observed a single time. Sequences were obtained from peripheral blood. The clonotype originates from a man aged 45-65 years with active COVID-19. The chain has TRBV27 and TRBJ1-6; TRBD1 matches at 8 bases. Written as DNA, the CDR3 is TGTGCCTCCCGGACAGGGTTTAATTCACCCCTCCACTTT. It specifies CASRTGFNSPLHF.